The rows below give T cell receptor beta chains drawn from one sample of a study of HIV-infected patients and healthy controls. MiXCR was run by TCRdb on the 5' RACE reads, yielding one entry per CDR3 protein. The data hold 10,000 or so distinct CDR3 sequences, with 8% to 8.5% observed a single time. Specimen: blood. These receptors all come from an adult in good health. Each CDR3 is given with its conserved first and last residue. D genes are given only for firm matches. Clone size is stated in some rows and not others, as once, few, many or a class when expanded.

CDR3aa: CAPYGQRGNLAKNIQYF
CDR3nt: TGTGCCCCGTACGGACAGCGGGGGAACCTAGCCAAAAACATTCAGTACTTC
j_gene: TRBJ2-4
abundance: medium-sized
d_gene: TRBD2
v_gene: TRBV10-3

CDR3aa: CSANRDRGEYF
CDR3nt: TGCAGTGCCAACCGGGACAGGGGGGAGTACTTC
j_gene: TRBJ2-7
abundance: many
d_gene: TRBD1
v_gene: TRBV20-1

CDR3aa: CASSPPSPGNNEQFF
CDR3nt: TGTGCCAGCAGCCCCCCTTCTCCGGGAAACAATGAGCAGTTCTTC
j_gene: TRBJ2-1
abundance: medium-sized
d_gene: NA
v_gene: TRBV28

CDR3aa: CASESRLDNEQFF
CDR3nt: TGTGCCAGCGAATCCAGACTCGACAATGAGCAGTTCTTC
j_gene: TRBJ2-1
abundance: many
d_gene: NA
v_gene: TRBV2

CDR3aa: CASSERAGGNNEQFF
CDR3nt: TGTGCCAGCAGTGAAAGGGCGGGAGGGAACAATGAGCAGTTCTTC
j_gene: TRBJ2-1
abundance: many
d_gene: TRBD2
v_gene: TRBV25-1

CDR3aa: CASSFSNSLTFGQFF
CDR3nt: TGTGCCAGCAGCTTTTCAAATTCTCTCACCTTCGGGCAGTTCTTC
j_gene: TRBJ2-1
abundance: many
d_gene: NA
v_gene: TRBV7-2

CDR3aa: CASSKAGQGEKLFF
CDR3nt: TGTGCCAGCAGTAAAGCGGGACAGGGAGAAAAACTGTTTTTT
j_gene: TRBJ1-4
abundance: medium-sized
d_gene: TRBD1
v_gene: TRBV6-5

CDR3aa: CASSLEGRVTDTQYF
CDR3nt: TGTGCCAGCAGCTTAGAGGGCAGAGTCACAGATACGCAGTATTTT
j_gene: TRBJ2-3
abundance: medium-sized
d_gene: NA
v_gene: TRBV11-2

CDR3aa: CASSYGPQETQYF
CDR3nt: TGTGCCAGCAGCTACGGACCGCAAGAGACCCAGTACTTC
j_gene: TRBJ2-5
abundance: many
d_gene: NA
v_gene: TRBV2

CDR3aa: CASSPRRGGEQFF
CDR3nt: TGTGCCAGCTCACCAAGGCGTGGGGGTGAGCAGTTCTTC
j_gene: TRBJ2-1
abundance: medium-sized
d_gene: NA
v_gene: TRBV18

CDR3aa: CASYGATETQYF
CDR3nt: TGTGCCAGCTACGGGGCTACAGAGACCCAGTACTTC
j_gene: TRBJ2-5
abundance: medium-sized
d_gene: NA
v_gene: TRBV2

CDR3aa: CAIGNPTASASSYEQYF
CDR3nt: TGTGCCATCGGGAACCCAACAGCATCGGCGAGCTCCTACGAGCAGTACTTC
j_gene: TRBJ2-7
abundance: many
d_gene: NA
v_gene: TRBV10-3

CDR3aa: CASSSISFFTDTQYF
CDR3nt: TGTGCCAGCAGCTCAATTAGTTTTTTCACAGATACGCAGTATTTT
j_gene: TRBJ2-3
abundance: medium-sized
d_gene: NA
v_gene: TRBV11-2

CDR3aa: CASSLGLAGGGQGEQFF
CDR3nt: TGTGCCAGCAGCTTAGGGCTAGCGGGAGGGGGCCAGGGTGAGCAGTTCTTC
j_gene: TRBJ2-1
abundance: medium-sized
d_gene: TRBD2
v_gene: TRBV7-8

CDR3aa: CASSSGQGTNTQYF
CDR3nt: TGTGCCAGCAGCTCGGGACAGGGAACAAATACGCAGTATTTT
j_gene: TRBJ2-3
abundance: medium-sized
d_gene: TRBD1
v_gene: TRBV5-8

CDR3aa: CASSLRELKQGYEQYF
CDR3nt: TGTGCCAGCAGCCTCCGAGAGCTAAAACAGGGCTACGAGCAGTACTTC
j_gene: TRBJ2-7
abundance: NA
d_gene: NA
v_gene: TRBV5-6

CDR3aa: CASSSTGDNQPQHF
CDR3nt: TGTGCCAGCAGTTCGACAGGAGATAATCAGCCCCAGCATTTT
j_gene: TRBJ1-5
abundance: NA
d_gene: NA
v_gene: TRBV6-2/TRBV6-3

CDR3aa: CASSLPPSGSTDTQYF
CDR3nt: TGTGCCAGCAGTTTACCTCCTAGCGGCTCCACAGATACGCAGTATTTT
j_gene: TRBJ2-3
abundance: medium-sized
d_gene: TRBD2
v_gene: TRBV28

CDR3aa: CASSKSPSNYQETQYF
CDR3nt: TGTGCCAGCAGTAAATCCCCTAGCAACTACCAAGAGACCCAGTACTTC
j_gene: TRBJ2-5
abundance: medium-sized
d_gene: NA
v_gene: TRBV6-5

CDR3aa: CASSISSLVNSPLHF
CDR3nt: TGTGCCAGTAGTATATCCAGCCTGGTTAATTCACCCCTCCACTTT
j_gene: TRBJ1-6
abundance: medium-sized
d_gene: NA
v_gene: TRBV19

CDR3aa: CSATGLATRTDTQYF
CDR3nt: TGCAGTGCGACGGGACTAGCGACCCGCACAGATACGCAGTATTTT
j_gene: TRBJ2-3
abundance: medium-sized
d_gene: TRBD2
v_gene: TRBV20-1

CDR3aa: CASSLWLQVAKHSPLHF
CDR3nt: TGTGCCAGCAGCTTATGGCTGCAGGTCGCCAAGCATTCACCCCTCCACTTT
j_gene: TRBJ1-6
abundance: NA
d_gene: NA
v_gene: TRBV7-2

CDR3aa: CTIGGSTDTQYF
CDR3nt: TGCACCATAGGGGGCAGCACAGATACGCAGTATTTT
j_gene: TRBJ2-3
abundance: medium-sized
d_gene: TRBD1
v_gene: TRBV20-1

CDR3aa: CSVDGDTSTDTQYF
CDR3nt: TGCAGCGTTGATGGGGACACTAGCACAGATACGCAGTATTTT
j_gene: TRBJ2-3
abundance: many
d_gene: NA
v_gene: TRBV29-1

CDR3aa: CASRVGGTSYEQYF
CDR3nt: TGTGCCAGCAGAGTAGGCGGGACCTCCTACGAGCAGTACTTC
j_gene: TRBJ2-7
abundance: medium-sized
d_gene: NA
v_gene: TRBV12-3/TRBV12-4

CDR3aa: CASSDGTGGTEAFF
CDR3nt: TGTGCCAGCAGTGATGGGACAGGGGGCACTGAAGCTTTCTTT
j_gene: TRBJ1-1
abundance: medium-sized
d_gene: TRBD1
v_gene: TRBV6-5

CDR3aa: CAWSVQSTGYGYTF
CDR3nt: TGTGCCTGGAGTGTCCAGTCGACAGGCTATGGCTACACCTTC
j_gene: TRBJ1-2
abundance: medium-sized
d_gene: NA
v_gene: TRBV30

CDR3aa: CATTSGAETQYF
CDR3nt: TGTGCCACCACTTCTGGAGCAGAGACCCAGTACTTC
j_gene: TRBJ2-5
abundance: medium-sized
d_gene: NA
v_gene: TRBV7-8

CDR3aa: CASRMGQGTYEQYF
CDR3nt: TGTGCCAGTCGGATGGGACAGGGAACTTACGAGCAGTACTTC
j_gene: TRBJ2-7
abundance: few
d_gene: TRBD1
v_gene: TRBV6-2/TRBV6-3

CDR3aa: CASSQGSPGLAGDEQYF
CDR3nt: TGTGCCAGCAGCCAAGGGAGTCCGGGACTAGCGGGAGACGAGCAGTACTTC
j_gene: TRBJ2-7
abundance: medium-sized
d_gene: TRBD2
v_gene: TRBV3-1

CDR3aa: CASSLVGQGNTDTQYF
CDR3nt: TGTGCCAGCAGCTTGGTTGGACAGGGAAACACAGATACGCAGTATTTT
j_gene: TRBJ2-3
abundance: medium-sized
d_gene: TRBD1
v_gene: TRBV5-6

CDR3aa: CASSQEIQASGRAEGPSYEQYF
CDR3nt: TGTGCCAGCAGCCAAGAGATCCAAGCTAGCGGGAGGGCCGAGGGTCCCTCCTACGAGCAGTACTTC
j_gene: TRBJ2-7
abundance: medium-sized
d_gene: NA
v_gene: TRBV3-2

CDR3aa: CASRAGGGETQYF
CDR3nt: TGTGCCAGCAGGGCTGGCGGGGGAGAGACCCAGTACTTC
j_gene: TRBJ2-5
abundance: medium-sized
d_gene: TRBD2
v_gene: TRBV6-5

CDR3aa: CSAITGTGSGEQYF
CDR3nt: TGCAGTGCTATTACCGGGACAGGGAGTGGCGAGCAGTACTTC
j_gene: TRBJ2-7
abundance: many
d_gene: TRBD1
v_gene: TRBV20-1

CDR3aa: CASSPGTSGYNEQFF
CDR3nt: TGTGCCAGCAGCCCCGGGACTAGCGGATACAATGAGCAGTTCTTC
j_gene: TRBJ2-1
abundance: many
d_gene: TRBD2
v_gene: TRBV7-2

CDR3aa: CASSLGLHYEQYF
CDR3nt: TGTGCCAGCAGCCTGGGACTTCACTACGAGCAGTACTTC
j_gene: TRBJ2-7
abundance: few
d_gene: NA
v_gene: TRBV7-2

CDR3aa: CASSLEGQSLRRRGTQYF
CDR3nt: TGTGCCAGCAGCTTGGAGGGCCAAAGCCTTCGTAGGAGGGGGACCCAGTACTTC
j_gene: TRBJ2-5
abundance: many
d_gene: NA
v_gene: TRBV5-4

CDR3aa: CACRDPKNIQYF
CDR3nt: TGTGCCTGCCGGGACCCCAAAAACATTCAGTACTTC
j_gene: TRBJ2-4
abundance: NA
d_gene: NA
v_gene: TRBV30

CDR3aa: CASSPYPGGYTF
CDR3nt: TGTGCCAGCAGCCCGTACCCCGGGGGCTACACCTTC
j_gene: TRBJ1-2
abundance: many
d_gene: NA
v_gene: TRBV3-1

CDR3aa: CASSPQTNTGELFF
CDR3nt: TGTGCCAGCTCACCACAAACGAACACCGGGGAGCTGTTTTTT
j_gene: TRBJ2-2
abundance: many
d_gene: NA
v_gene: TRBV18

CDR3aa: CASSYMPETQYF
CDR3nt: TGTGCCAGCAGCTATATGCCGGAGACCCAGTACTTC
j_gene: TRBJ2-5
abundance: few
d_gene: NA
v_gene: TRBV11-2

CDR3aa: CSAGTSGEPQETQYF
CDR3nt: TGCAGTGCTGGGACTAGCGGGGAACCGCAAGAGACCCAGTACTTC
j_gene: TRBJ2-5
abundance: NA
d_gene: TRBD2
v_gene: TRBV20-1

CDR3aa: CASGQTDNLEKLFF
CDR3nt: TGTGCCAGCGGGCAGACAGACAATCTTGAAAAACTGTTTTTT
j_gene: TRBJ1-4
abundance: NA
d_gene: NA
v_gene: TRBV2

CDR3aa: CASSNNEQFF
CDR3nt: TGTGCCAGCAGTAACAATGAGCAGTTCTTC
j_gene: TRBJ2-1
abundance: medium-sized
d_gene: NA
v_gene: TRBV6-2/TRBV6-3

CDR3aa: CRASWGNEQYF
CDR3nt: TGCAGGGCATCCTGGGGGAACGAGCAGTACTTC
j_gene: TRBJ2-7
abundance: medium-sized
d_gene: NA
v_gene: TRBV20-1

CDR3aa: CASSQATSGLQFF
CDR3nt: TGTGCCAGCAGCCAAGCTACTAGCGGCCTGCAATTCTTC
j_gene: TRBJ2-1
abundance: few
d_gene: TRBD2
v_gene: TRBV14

CDR3aa: CASSRNDPPGELFF
CDR3nt: TGTGCCAGCAGCCGAAACGACCCCCCCGGGGAGCTGTTTTTT
j_gene: TRBJ2-2
abundance: few
d_gene: NA
v_gene: TRBV14

CDR3aa: CASSFERWGHYNEQFF
CDR3nt: TGTGCCAGCAGTTTCGAGAGGTGGGGTCACTACAATGAGCAGTTCTTC
j_gene: TRBJ2-1
abundance: medium-sized
d_gene: NA
v_gene: TRBV12-3/TRBV12-4

CDR3aa: CASSIAGPEQYF
CDR3nt: TGTGCCAGTAGTATTGCGGGACCCGAGCAGTACTTC
j_gene: TRBJ2-7
abundance: few
d_gene: NA
v_gene: TRBV19

CDR3aa: CSASSLAPDTQYF
CDR3nt: TGCAGTGCTAGCAGCCTAGCCCCAGATACGCAGTATTTT
j_gene: TRBJ2-3
abundance: medium-sized
d_gene: NA
v_gene: TRBV20-1

CDR3aa: CASSQVPREQYF
CDR3nt: TGTGCCAGCAGCCAAGTGCCCCGCGAGCAGTACTTC
j_gene: TRBJ2-7
abundance: many
d_gene: NA
v_gene: TRBV4-2

CDR3aa: CASARQSQYNEQFF
CDR3nt: TGTGCCAGTGCGCGACAGTCCCAGTACAATGAGCAGTTCTTC
j_gene: TRBJ2-1
abundance: NA
d_gene: NA
v_gene: TRBV19

CDR3aa: CASSFTAEGEAF
CDR3nt: TGTGCCAGCAGTTTCACCGCCGAAGGGGAAGCCTTC
j_gene: TRBJ1-2
abundance: many
d_gene: NA
v_gene: TRBV12-3/TRBV12-4

CDR3aa: CASWTITNTGELFF
CDR3nt: TGTGCCAGTTGGACAATTACGAACACCGGGGAGCTGTTTTTT
j_gene: TRBJ2-2
abundance: many
d_gene: NA
v_gene: TRBV19

CDR3aa: CASSLEWAGYSPLHF
CDR3nt: TGTGCCAGCAGCTTAGAATGGGCGGGGTATTCACCCCTCCACTTT
j_gene: TRBJ1-6
abundance: medium-sized
d_gene: NA
v_gene: TRBV7-2

CDR3aa: CAWSLRTETQYF
CDR3nt: TGTGCCTGGAGTCTCAGGACGGAGACCCAGTACTTC
j_gene: TRBJ2-5
abundance: medium-sized
d_gene: NA
v_gene: TRBV30